A single sample gave rise to the 13 T cell receptor beta chains below, sequenced in a study of blood T cells in healthy people across ages. Using a J-beta primer mix together with a sample-barcoded 5' primer, a second PCR was run for about 7 to 12 cycles. TCRdb reprocessed the 5' RACE reads via MiXCR and lists one record per CDR3 protein. The repertoire consists of approximately 850,000 distinct CDR3 sequences, with 40% to 50% occurring once and the leading ten covering around 18%. The sequencing input was blood. The receptors were gathered from a man in his 60s in good health.

This clonotype was recorded many times. The chain joins TRBV12-3 or TRBV12-4 to TRBJ2-7; perhaps D is TRBD1 or TRBD2 (5 bases each). Deletions cut 5 bases from V and 1 base from J, with 9 bases between. The CDR3 runs to 13 residues. The CDR3 here is CASSRDGSYEQYF. CDR3 nucleotide sequence: TGTGCCAGCAGTCGGGACGGTTCCTACGAGCAGTACTTC.

This clonotype was recorded a few times. This chain uses TRBV20-1 with TRBJ1-5, with 7 bases that match TRBD1. The germline CDR1 and CDR2 sequences are DFQATT and SNEGSKA (reference sequence). The CDR3 is 16 amino acids. V lost 5 bases to trimming and J lost 0 bases; unmatched junction nucleotides: 10. CDR3 nucleotides: TGCAGTGCTGTCCTACCGGGACAGCGTAGCAATCAGCCCCAGCATTTT. Translating gives CSAVLPGQRSNQPQHF.

The rearrangement links TRBV2 to TRBJ2-7; no clear D gene. The germline V and J ends were trimmed by 2 bases and 4 bases, with 24 bases remaining between them. The length of the CDR3 is 18 residues. The germline gives CDR1 SNHLY, CDR2 FYNNEI. In nucleotides, the CDR3 is TGTGCCAGCAGTGAATTTGTAGGTCAAGCCGCCGCCAGATACGAGCAGTACTTC. Its protein is CASSEFVGQAAARYEQYF.

This clonotype was seen a handful of times. J is TRBJ1-6 and V is TRBV20-1, with D uncertain. V was cut by 5 bases and J by 9 bases, with 14 bases left in between. The CDR3 spans 13 residues. CDR1 and CDR2 from the germline V gene are DFQATT and SNEGSKA (reference sequence). The CDR3 bases are TGCAGTGCTCGGAAGCCTGATGGTTCACCCCTCCACTTT. Its translation is CSARKPDGSPLHF.

This clonotype was seen a few times. This rearrangement joins TRBV3-1 to TRBJ1-6; 11 bases are shared with TRBD1. Germline V gene lookup returns CDR1 LGHDT and CDR2 YNNKEL (reference sequence). J lost 6 bases, V lost 4 bases, and 5 bases had no gene match. The CDR3 is 16 amino acids. In nucleotides, the CDR3 is TGTGCCAGCAGCCCCGGACAGGGGGCAGGTAATTCACCCCTCCACTTT. This gives the protein CASSPGQGAGNSPLHF.

A single count supports this clonotype. The chain is built from TRBV6-1 and TRBJ2-7; D not resolved. V lost 6 bases to trimming and J lost 0 bases, with 18 bases between them. The CDR3 has 16 amino acids. Germline CDR1 MNHNS, CDR2 SASEGT. The CDR3, as DNA: TGTGCCAGCAGAGCCAAAGGCGCCTTGGGCTCCTACGAGCAGTACTTC. Protein product: CASRAKGALGSYEQYF.

This chain connects TRBV2 to TRBJ1-2, with D perhaps matching TRBD1 (6 bases). The CDR3 runs 14 residues. From germline, CDR1 is SNHLY and CDR2 FYNNEI. The ends were cut back, 6 bases at V and 4 bases at J, with 15 bases in the middle. The CDR3 DNA reads as TGTGCCAGCAGGTTCAGGGGAAGCGGCTATGGCTACACCTTC. Its translation is CASRFRGSGYGYTF.

V and J are TRBV10-1 and TRBJ1-1, with D possibly being TRBD1 (5 bases). The CDR3 has 14 residues. V gave up 3 bases and J gave up 5 bases, with 13 bases separating them. Germline V gene data show CDR1 as WNHNN and CDR2 as SYGVQD (reference sequence). This CDR3 is CASSDGGAITEAFF. CDR3 coding DNA: TGCGCCAGCAGTGATGGAGGGGCGATAACTGAAGCTTTCTTT.

The table lists this clonotype with a count of one. This chain connects TRBV5-1 to TRBJ1-4, with D possibly matching TRBD1 (5 bases). V was trimmed by 3 bases and J by 7 bases, leaving 22 bases between them. CDR1 and CDR2 (germline): SGHRS, YFSETQ. The CDR3 totals 17 residues. The CDR3 spells CASSSEGSGDGREKLFF. The CDR3 DNA sequence: TGCGCCAGCAGCTCAGAAGGCAGTGGGGACGGGCGTGAAAAACTGTTTTTT.

The chain links TRBV13 to TRBJ2-5; TRBD2 matches at 7 bases. The CDR3 runs to 15 residues. V lost 6 bases to trimming and J lost 11 bases; unmatched junction nucleotides: 18. Germline lookup yields CDR1 PRHDT and CDR2 FYEKMQ (reference sequence). The CDR3 is CASRPLGQRGGEQYF. The CDR3 nucleotides are TGTGCCAGCAGACCACTCGGCCAACGTGGGGGGGAGCAGTACTTC.

The table lists this clonotype with a count of one. The chain carries TRBV10-3 and TRBJ2-7, with 8 bases lining up with TRBD1. The tail of the sequence fits TRBJ2-5 better, so the J call may be wrong. Germline-derived CDR1 and CDR2 are ENHRY and SYGVKD. The CDR3 runs 14 residues. The CDR3 is CAIRGGQGAETQYF. The DNA of the CDR3 is TGTGCCATCAGGGGAGGACAGGGAGCGGAGACCCAGTACTTC.

This clonotype showed up just a few times. The chain carries TRBV7-2 and TRBJ1-4; a weak D match, TRBD1 (5 bases). The V end lost 5 bases, the J end lost 5 bases, and 12 bases lay between the germline ends. This CDR3 is built from 14 residues. Germline CDR1 is SGHTA and CDR2 is FQGNSA. This CDR3 reads CASSRDVRNEKLFF. The CDR3 DNA reads as TGTGCCAGCAGCCGGGACGTAAGGAATGAAAAACTGTTTTTT.

This sequence joins TRBV20-1 and TRBJ1-6; unclear D gene. CDR1 and CDR2 from the germline V gene are DFQATT and SNEGSKA (reference sequence). The CDR3 length is 14 residues. V gave up 1 base and J gave up 5 bases, with 9 bases separating them. The CDR3 loop reads CSARARHDNSPLHF. The CDR3 DNA sequence: TGCAGTGCTAGAGCTCGGCACGATAATTCACCCCTCCACTTT.